The 8 T cell receptor beta chains given below trace back to one sample, sequenced in a study of blood T cell repertoires in COVID-19. The table came from immunoSEQ multiplex PCR; TCRdb's copy has only in-frame clones and leaves some out. In the table there are about 37,000 clones, about 87% of which are singletons. Source material: peripheral blood. The receptors come from a human donor in a cohort sampled during active COVID-19.

This clone has a single count. The CDR3: CASSSGTEAFF. CDR3 DNA sequence: TGTGCCAGCAGCTCCGGCACTGAAGCTTTCTTT. V and J are TRBV7-3 and TRBJ1-1; no definite D call. V was trimmed by 4 bases and J by 4 bases, leaving 4 bases between them. The V gene's germline CDR1 is SGHTA and CDR2 FQGTGA. The CDR3 length is 11 residues.

This chain uses TRBV11-2 with TRBJ2-7, with 13 bases lining up with TRBD2. The CDR3 length is 17 residues. Germline assignment: CDR1 SGHAT and CDR2 FQNNGV. J lost 5 bases, V lost 4 bases, and 11 bases had no gene match. CDR3 DNA sequence: TGTGCCAGCAGCTCTCCGAGAACTAGCGGGGGGGCCGACGAGCAGTACTTC. Protein product: CASSSPRTSGGADEQYF.

The chain couples TRBV4-1 to TRBJ2-2; D remains unclear. V was trimmed by 2 bases and J by 1 base, leaving 14 bases between them. The CDR3 contains 17 residues. The germline CDR1 and CDR2 sequences are MGHRA and YSYEKL. In DNA, the CDR3 is TGCGCCAGCAGCCAACCTACTACAAATTTGAACACCGGGGAGCTGTTTTTT. Translation gives CASSQPTTNLNTGELFF.

The chain uses TRBV28 and TRBJ2-3; D gene uncertain. The germline CDR1 and CDR2 sequences are MDHEN and SYDVKM. This CDR3 has 12 amino acids. Trimming stripped 1 base from V and 11 bases from J, with 10 bases between. The CDR3 nucleotides are TGTGCCAGCAGTTTATCGGAGAGGCTGCAGTATTTT. Protein sequence: CASSLSERLQYF.

The chain joins TRBV7-2 to TRBJ2-1, with a possible D match to TRBD1 (6 bases). This CDR3 has 12 amino acids. The germline V gene has CDR1 SGHTA and CDR2 FQGNSA. V lost 1 base and J lost 15, with 13 bases in between. The CDR3 protein is CASSLVRGFLFF. CDR3 nucleotides: TGTGCCAGCAGCTTAGTCAGGGGTTTTCTGTTCTTC.

The genes are TRBV7-9 and TRBJ1-2; no reliable D call. Per the germline V gene, CDR1 is SEHNR and CDR2 is FQNEAQ (reference sequence). This CDR3 region has 14 residues. Trimming cost V 0 bases and J 2 bases, with 7 bases left between them. This CDR3 reads CASSLALYNYGYTF. Written as DNA, the CDR3 is TGTGCCAGCAGCTTAGCACTCTACAACTATGGCTACACCTTC.

The chain is built from TRBV4-2 and TRBJ2-3; 8 bases line up with TRBD2. The length of the CDR3 is 18 residues. The V gene's germline CDR1 is LGHNA and CDR2 YNFKEQ. V gave up 1 base and J gave up 1 base; unmatched junction bases: 10. CDR3 region: CASSQVVRTSGGTDTQYF. DNA for the CDR3: TGTGCCAGCAGCCAAGTAGTTAGAACTAGCGGTGGCACAGATACGCAGTATTTT.

The J gene is TRBJ1-5, the V gene TRBV19, with a tentative D call TRBD1 (6 bases). V shed 6 bases and J shed 5 bases, with 14 bases lying between them. The CDR3 covers 14 residues. Germline V CDR1 and CDR2: LNHDA, SQIVND (reference sequence). DNA of the CDR3: TGTGCCAGTAGCCTCCAACAGGGCTATCAGCCCCAGCATTTT. Protein product: CASSLQQGYQPQHF.